Many counts were recorded for the clone carrying this T cell receptor beta chain. Each cDNA got a UMI-containing oligo ligated at its 3' end. An equimolar mix of RC1.1 and RC1.2 primed the beta chain across TRBC1 and TRBC2. TCRdb re-derived calls from the UMI-ligation and nested PCR reads in MiXCR, one entry per CDR3 protein. This table has more than 55,000 distinct CDR3 sequences, 9% to 15% appearing once. Unfractionated PBMC were spiked with known numbers of KT2 clone cells. This specimen belongs to a study of quantifying T cell responses using KT2 cells. Looking at the study overall: TCR alpha and beta constant-region primers primed reverse transcription of RNA.

The length of the CDR3 is 13 residues. Trimming left V 0 bases short and J 4 bases short, with 9 bases between. Germline loops: CDR1 SQVTM, CDR2 ANQGSEA. The source of this sequence is a human donor. The rearrangement uses TRBV29-1 and TRBJ1-2; D remains unclear. Sequenced input: PBMCs spiked with cells of the T cell clone KT2. The CDR3 coding sequence is TGCAGCGTTGAAGATGTGGAGGCCTATGGCTACACCTTC. Amino acid sequence: CSVEDVEAYGYTF. Full variable domain (outside the CDR3, taken from reference TRBV29-1 and TRBJ1-2): SAVISQKPSRDICQRGTSLTIQCQVDSQVTMMFWYRQQPGQSLTLIATANQGSEATYESGFVIDKFPISRPNLTFSTLTVSNMSPEDSSIYLCSVEDVEAYGYTFGSGTRLTVV.